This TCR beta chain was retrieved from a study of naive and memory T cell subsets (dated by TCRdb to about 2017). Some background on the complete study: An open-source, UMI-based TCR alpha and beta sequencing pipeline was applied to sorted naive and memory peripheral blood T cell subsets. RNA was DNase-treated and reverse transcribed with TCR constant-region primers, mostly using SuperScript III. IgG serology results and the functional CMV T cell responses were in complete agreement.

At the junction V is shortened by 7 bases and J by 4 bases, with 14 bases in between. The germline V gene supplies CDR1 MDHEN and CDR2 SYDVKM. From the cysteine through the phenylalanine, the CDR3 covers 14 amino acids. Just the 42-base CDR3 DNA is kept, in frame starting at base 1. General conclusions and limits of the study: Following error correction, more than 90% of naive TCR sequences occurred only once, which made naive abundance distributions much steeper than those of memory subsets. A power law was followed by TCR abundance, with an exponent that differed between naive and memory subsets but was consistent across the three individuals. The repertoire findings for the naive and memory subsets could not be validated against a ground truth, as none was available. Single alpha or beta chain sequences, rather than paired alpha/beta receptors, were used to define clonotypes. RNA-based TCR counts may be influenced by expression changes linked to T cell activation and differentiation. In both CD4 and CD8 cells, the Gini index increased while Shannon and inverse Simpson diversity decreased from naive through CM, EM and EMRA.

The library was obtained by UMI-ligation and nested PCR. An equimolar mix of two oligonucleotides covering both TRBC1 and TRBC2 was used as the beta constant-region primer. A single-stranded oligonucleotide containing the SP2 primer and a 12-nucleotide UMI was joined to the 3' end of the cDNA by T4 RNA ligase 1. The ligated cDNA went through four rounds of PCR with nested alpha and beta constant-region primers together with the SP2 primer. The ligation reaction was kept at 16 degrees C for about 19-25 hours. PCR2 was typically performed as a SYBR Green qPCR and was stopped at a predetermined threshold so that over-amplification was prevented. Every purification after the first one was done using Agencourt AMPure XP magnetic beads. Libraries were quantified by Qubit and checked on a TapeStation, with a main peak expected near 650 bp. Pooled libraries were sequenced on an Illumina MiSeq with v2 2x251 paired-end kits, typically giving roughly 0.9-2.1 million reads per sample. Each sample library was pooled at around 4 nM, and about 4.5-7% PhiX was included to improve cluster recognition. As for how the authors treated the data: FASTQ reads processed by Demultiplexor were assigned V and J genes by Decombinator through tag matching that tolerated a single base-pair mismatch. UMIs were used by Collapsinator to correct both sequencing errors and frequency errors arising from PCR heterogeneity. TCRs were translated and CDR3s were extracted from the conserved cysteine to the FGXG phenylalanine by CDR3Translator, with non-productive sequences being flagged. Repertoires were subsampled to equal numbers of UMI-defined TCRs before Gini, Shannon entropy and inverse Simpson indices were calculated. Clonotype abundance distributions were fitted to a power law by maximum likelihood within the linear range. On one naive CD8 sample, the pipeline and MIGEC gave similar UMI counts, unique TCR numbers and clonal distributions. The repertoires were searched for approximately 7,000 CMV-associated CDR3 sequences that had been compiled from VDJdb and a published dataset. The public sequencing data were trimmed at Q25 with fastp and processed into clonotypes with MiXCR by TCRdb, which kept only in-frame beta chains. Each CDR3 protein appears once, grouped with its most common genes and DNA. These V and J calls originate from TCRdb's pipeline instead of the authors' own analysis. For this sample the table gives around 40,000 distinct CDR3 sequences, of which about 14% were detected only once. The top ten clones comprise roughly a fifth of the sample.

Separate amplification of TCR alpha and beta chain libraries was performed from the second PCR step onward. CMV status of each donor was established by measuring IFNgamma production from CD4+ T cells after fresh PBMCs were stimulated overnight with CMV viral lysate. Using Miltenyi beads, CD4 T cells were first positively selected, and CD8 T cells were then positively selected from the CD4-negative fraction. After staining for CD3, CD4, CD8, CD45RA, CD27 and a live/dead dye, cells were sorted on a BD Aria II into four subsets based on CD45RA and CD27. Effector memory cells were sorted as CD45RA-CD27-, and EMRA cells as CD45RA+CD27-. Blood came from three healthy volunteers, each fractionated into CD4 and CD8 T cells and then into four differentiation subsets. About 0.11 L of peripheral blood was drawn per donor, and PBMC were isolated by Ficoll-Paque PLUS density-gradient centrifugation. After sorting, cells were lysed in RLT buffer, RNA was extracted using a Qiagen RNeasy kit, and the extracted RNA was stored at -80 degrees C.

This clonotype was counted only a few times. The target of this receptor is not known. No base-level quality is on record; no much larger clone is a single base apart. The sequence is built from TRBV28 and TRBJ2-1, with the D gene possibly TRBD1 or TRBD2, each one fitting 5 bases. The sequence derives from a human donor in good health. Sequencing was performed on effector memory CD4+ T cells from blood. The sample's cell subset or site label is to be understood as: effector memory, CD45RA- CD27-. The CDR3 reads CASNQRTSYNEQFF. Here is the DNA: TGTGCCAGCAATCAGCGGACAAGTTACAATGAGCAGTTCTTC. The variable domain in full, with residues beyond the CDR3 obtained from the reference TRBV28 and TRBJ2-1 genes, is DVKVTQSSRYLVKRTGEKVFLECVQDMDHENMFWYRQDPGLGLRLIYFSYDVKMKEKGDIPEGYSVSREKKERFSLILESASTNQTSMYLCASNQRTSYNEQFFGPGTRLTVL.